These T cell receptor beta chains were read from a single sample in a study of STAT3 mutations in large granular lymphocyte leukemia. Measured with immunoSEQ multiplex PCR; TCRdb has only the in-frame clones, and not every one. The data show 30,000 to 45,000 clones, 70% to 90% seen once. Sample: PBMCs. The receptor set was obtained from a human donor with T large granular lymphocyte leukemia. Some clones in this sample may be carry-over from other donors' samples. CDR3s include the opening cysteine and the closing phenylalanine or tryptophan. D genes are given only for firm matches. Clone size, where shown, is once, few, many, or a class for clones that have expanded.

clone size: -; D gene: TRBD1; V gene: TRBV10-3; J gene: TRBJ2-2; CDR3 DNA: TGTGCCATCAGTCCATCCGAGGGACAGACGCGCCAATCAAACACCGGGGAGCTGTTTTTT; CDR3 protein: CAISPSEGQTRQSNTGELFF
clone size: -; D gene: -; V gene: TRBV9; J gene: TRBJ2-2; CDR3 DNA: TGTGCCAGCAGCGTAGTAGGCACCGGGGAGCTGTTTTTT; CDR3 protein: CASSVVGTGELFF
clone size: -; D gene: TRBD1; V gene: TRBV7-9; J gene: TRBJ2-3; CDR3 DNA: TGTGCCAGCAGCCCCCTCCAGGGGGTGAGCACAGATACGCAGTATTTT; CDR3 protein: CASSPLQGVSTDTQYF
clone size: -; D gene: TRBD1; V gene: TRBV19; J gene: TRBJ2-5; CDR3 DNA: TGTGCCAGTAGTGGGGGACAGGGGGGGATAGAGACCCAGTACTTC; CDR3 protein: CASSGGQGGIETQYF
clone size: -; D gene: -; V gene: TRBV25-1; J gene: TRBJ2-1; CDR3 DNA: TGTGCCAGCAGCCCCGGTAATGAGGCCTACAATGAGCAGTTCTTC; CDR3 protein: CASSPGNEAYNEQFF
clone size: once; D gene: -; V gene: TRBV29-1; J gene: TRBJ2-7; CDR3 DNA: TGCAGCGTCATACAAGATTCCACCTCCTACGAGCAGTACTTC; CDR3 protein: CSVIQDSTSYEQYF
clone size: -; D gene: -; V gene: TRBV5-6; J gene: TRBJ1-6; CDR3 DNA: TGTGCCAGCAGCTTGGCTCTGGGGACTTCACCCCTCCACTTT; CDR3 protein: CASSLALGTSPLHF
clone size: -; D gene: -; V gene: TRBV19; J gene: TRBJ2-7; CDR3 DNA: TGTGCCACCTCAGCAGCCACCTCCTACGAGCAGTACTTC; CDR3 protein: CATSAATSYEQYF
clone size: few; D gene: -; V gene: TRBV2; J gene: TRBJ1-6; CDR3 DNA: TGTGCCAGCAGTGACAGGGGTAGCTATAATTCACCCCTCCACTTT; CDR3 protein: CASSDRGSYNSPLHF
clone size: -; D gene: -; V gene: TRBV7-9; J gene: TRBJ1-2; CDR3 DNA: TGTGCCAGCAGCTTAGGGGACGTAACTGTCGGCTATGGCTACACCTTC; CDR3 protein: CASSLGDVTVGYGYTF
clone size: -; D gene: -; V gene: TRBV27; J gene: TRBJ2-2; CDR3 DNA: TGTGCCAGCACCCCGGACAGCTTCAGGGCCGGGGAGCTGTTTTTT; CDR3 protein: CASTPDSFRAGELFF
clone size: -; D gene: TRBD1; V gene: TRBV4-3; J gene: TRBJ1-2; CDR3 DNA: TGCGCCAGCAGCCAAGACCCCGGACAGGCACCACGCGGCTACACCTTC; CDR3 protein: CASSQDPGQAPRGYTF
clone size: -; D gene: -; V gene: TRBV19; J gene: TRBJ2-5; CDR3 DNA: TGTGCCAGTGCCACTTCCTCGGGGGGCGGATTTGGAGAGACCCAGTACTTC; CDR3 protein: CASATSSGGGFGETQYF
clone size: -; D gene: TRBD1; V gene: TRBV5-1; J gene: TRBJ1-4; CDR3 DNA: TGCGCCAGCAAGACAGGGGTGGGGGAAAAACTGTTTTTT; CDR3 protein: CASKTGVGEKLFF
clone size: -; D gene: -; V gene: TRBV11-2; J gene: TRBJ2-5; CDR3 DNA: TGTGCCAGCAGCTTAGAGGGACGGGGAACCCAGTACTTC; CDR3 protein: CASSLEGRGTQYF
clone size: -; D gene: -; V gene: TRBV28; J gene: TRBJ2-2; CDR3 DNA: TGTGCCAGCAAACCCCTCGCCGGGGGCGACACCGGGGAGCTGTTTTTT; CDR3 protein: CASKPLAGGDTGELFF
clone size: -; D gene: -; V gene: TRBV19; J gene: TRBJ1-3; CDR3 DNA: TGTGCCAGTAGTATACCCCAGGGCCTCGGAAACACCATATATTTT; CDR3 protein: CASSIPQGLGNTIYF
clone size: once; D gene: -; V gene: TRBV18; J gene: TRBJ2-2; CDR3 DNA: TGTGCCAGCTCACCTCAGCTAGCGCAGGACACCGGGGAGCTGTTTTTT; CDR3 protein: CASSPQLAQDTGELFF
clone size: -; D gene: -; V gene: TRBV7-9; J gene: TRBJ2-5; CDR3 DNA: TGTGCCAGCAGCCTAACCTCAGGGGCCCCAGAGACCCAGTACTTC; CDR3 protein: CASSLTSGAPETQYF
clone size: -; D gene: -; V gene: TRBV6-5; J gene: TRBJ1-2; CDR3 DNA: TGTGCCAGCAGTCGCACGACAGCTAACTATGGCTACACCTTC; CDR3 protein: CASSRTTANYGYTF
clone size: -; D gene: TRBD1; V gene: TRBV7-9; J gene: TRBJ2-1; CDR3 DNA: TGTGCCAGCAGCTCCCGGACAGGGTCGAATGAGCAGTTCTTC; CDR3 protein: CASSSRTGSNEQFF
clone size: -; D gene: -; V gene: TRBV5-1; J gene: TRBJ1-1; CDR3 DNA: TGCGCCAGCAGCTACGGGGTATTGGACACTGAAGCTTTCTTT; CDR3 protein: CASSYGVLDTEAFF
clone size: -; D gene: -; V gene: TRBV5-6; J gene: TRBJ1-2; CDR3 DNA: TGTGCCAGCAGCGTCAGGAGGAACTATGGCTACACCTTC; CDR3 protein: CASSVRRNYGYTF
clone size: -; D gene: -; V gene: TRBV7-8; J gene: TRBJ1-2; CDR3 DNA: TGTGCCAGCAGCTTAGTACAGGACTATGGCTACACCTTC; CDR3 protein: CASSLVQDYGYTF
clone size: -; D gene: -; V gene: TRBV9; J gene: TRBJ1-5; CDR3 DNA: TGTGCCAGCAGCGCCAGGGACGTCAATCAGCCCCAGCATTTT; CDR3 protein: CASSARDVNQPQHF
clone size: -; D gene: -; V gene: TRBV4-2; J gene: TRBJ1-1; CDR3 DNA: TGTGCCAGCAGCTTTCGGCCCTCCACTGAAGCTTTCTTT; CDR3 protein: CASSFRPSTEAFF
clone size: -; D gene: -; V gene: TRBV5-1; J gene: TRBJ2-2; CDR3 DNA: TGCGCCAGCGGCCTCCAGGGGCCCCACACCGGGGAGCTGTTTTTT; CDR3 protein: CASGLQGPHTGELFF
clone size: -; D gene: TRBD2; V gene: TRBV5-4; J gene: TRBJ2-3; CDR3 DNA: TGTGCCAGCAGCTCCCCCTCAAGCGGGGGCGATACGCAGTATTTT; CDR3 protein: CASSSPSSGGDTQYF
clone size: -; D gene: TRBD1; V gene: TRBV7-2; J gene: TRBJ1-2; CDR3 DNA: TGTGCCAGCAGCTTAGGGGACAGGCGGGGCTACACCTTC; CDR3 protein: CASSLGDRRGYTF
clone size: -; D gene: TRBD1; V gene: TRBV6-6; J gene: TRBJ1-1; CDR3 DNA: TGTGCCAGCAGTTTTGACAGGGGTGGCACTGAAGCTTTCTTT; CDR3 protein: CASSFDRGGTEAFF
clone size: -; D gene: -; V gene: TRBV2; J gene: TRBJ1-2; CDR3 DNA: TGTGCCAGCAGCGAGGGACCTTATGGCTACACCTTC; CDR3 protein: CASSEGPYGYTF
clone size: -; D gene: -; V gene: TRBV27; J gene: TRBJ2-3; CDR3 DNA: TGTGCCAGCAGCCCCACCAGGATCACAGATACGCAGTATTTT; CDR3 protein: CASSPTRITDTQYF
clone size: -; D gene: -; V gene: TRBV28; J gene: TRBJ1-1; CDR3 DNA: TGTGCCAGCAGTTTAACCCAAGGGACCGGGGCCCGCACTGAAGCTTTCTTT; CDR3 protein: CASSLTQGTGARTEAFF
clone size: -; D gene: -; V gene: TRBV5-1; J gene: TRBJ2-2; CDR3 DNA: TGCGCCAGCAGCTTGGCCGGGGGGAACACCGGGGAGCTGTTTTTT; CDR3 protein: CASSLAGGNTGELFF
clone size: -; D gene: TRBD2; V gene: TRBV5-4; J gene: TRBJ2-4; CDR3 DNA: TGTGCCAGCAGCTTTCTTCAAGGAGCGGGGGTAGCCAAAAACATTCAGTACTTC; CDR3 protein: CASSFLQGAGVAKNIQYF
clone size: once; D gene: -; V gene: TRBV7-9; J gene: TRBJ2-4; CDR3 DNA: TGTGCCAGCAGCTGGGAGCTAGCCAAAAACATTCAGTACTTC; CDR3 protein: CASSWELAKNIQYF
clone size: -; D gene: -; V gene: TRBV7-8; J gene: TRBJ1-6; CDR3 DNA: TGTGCCAGCAGCTTAGGGGGGACCAGGAATTCACCCCTCCACTTT; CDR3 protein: CASSLGGTRNSPLHF
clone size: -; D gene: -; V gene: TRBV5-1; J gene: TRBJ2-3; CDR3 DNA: TGCGCCAGCAGCCGCCCTGGACCCTCTTTCACAGATACGCAGTATTTT; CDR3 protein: CASSRPGPSFTDTQYF
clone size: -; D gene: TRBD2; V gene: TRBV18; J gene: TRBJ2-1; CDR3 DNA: TGTGCCAGCTCATTAGCGGGTTCCTCCTACAATGAGCAGTTCTTC; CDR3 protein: CASSLAGSSYNEQFF
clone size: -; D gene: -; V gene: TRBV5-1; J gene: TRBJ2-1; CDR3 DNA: TGCGCCAGCAGCTTGGGGGCTAGCGTATCCGACAATGAGCAGTTCTTC; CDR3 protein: CASSLGASVSDNEQFF
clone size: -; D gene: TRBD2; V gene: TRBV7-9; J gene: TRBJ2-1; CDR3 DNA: TGTGCCAGCAGCTTAGGGGCGGGGGGGACTCAGTTCTTC; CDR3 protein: CASSLGAGGTQFF
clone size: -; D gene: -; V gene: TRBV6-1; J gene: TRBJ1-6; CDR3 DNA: TGTGCCAGCAGACAGGGCGCGGAATCACCCCTCCACTTT; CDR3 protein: CASRQGAESPLHF
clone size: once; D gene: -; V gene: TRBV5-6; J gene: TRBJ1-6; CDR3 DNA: TGTGCCAGCAGCCCCGGGACCAAGACTTTTCCCCTCCACTTT; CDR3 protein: CASSPGTKTFPLHF
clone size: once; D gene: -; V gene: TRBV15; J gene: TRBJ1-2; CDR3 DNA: TGTGCCACCAGCAGCCCGAGGGGGAATGGCTACACCTTC; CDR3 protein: CATSSPRGNGYTF
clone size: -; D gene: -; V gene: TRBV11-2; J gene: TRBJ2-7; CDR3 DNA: TGTGCCAGCAGCTTAGTTCGCACGGCCTACGAGCAGTACTTC; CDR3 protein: CASSLVRTAYEQYF
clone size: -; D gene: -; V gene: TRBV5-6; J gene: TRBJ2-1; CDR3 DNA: TGTGCCAGCAGAGGTTGGAACAATGAGCAGTTCTTC; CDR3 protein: CASRGWNNEQFF
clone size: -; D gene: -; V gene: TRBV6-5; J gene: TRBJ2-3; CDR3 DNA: TGTGCCAGCAGTTACCGACAGAACACAGATACGCAGTATTTT; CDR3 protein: CASSYRQNTDTQYF
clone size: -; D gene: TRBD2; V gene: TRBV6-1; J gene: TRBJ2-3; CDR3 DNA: TGTGCCAGCAGTGAAATAGCGGGGGGGAGCACAGATACGCAGTATTTT; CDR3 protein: CASSEIAGGSTDTQYF
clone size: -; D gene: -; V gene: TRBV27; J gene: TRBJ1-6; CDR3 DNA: TGTGCCAGCAGTTTCACGCCCCATTCACCCCTCCACTTT; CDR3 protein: CASSFTPHSPLHF
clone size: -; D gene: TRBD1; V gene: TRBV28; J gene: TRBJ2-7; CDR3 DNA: TGTGCCAGCAGACCGCCGGACAGGTCCTACGAGCAGTACTTC; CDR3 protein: CASRPPDRSYEQYF
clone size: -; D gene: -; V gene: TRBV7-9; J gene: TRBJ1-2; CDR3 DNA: TGTGCCAGCACCTTGGGGAGCTTAAATGGCTACACCTTC; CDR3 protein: CASTLGSLNGYTF
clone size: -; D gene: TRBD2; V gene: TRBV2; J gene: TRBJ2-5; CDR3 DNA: TGTGCTCACACGCAGGGACTAGCTCAAGAGACCCAGTACTTC; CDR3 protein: CAHTQGLAQETQYF
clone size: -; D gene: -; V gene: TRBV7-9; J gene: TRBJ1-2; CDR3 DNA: TGTGCCAGCAGCCCTGGACCGGGAGGCTACACCTTC; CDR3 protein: CASSPGPGGYTF
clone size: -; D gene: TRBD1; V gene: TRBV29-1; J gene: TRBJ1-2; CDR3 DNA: TGCAGCGCCGAAGACAGGGAAAAACCATATGGCTACACCTTC; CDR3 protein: CSAEDREKPYGYTF